This T cell receptor (beta chain) is from a study of CXCR3-negative and CXCR3-positive naive CD8 T cells. Study context: Roughly 140 million TRB reads were obtained in total, which works out to about 1.5 +/- 0.3 million per library.

Carrying UMI labels, the TRB cDNA libraries were prepared through 5' RACE. TCRdb reprocessed the 5' RACE reads and keeps a single row for each CDR3 protein, giving no DNA. This listing includes about 120,000 distinct CDR3 sequences. In germline, CDR1 is SGHRS, CDR2 YFSETQ. The CDR3 runs to 14 residues. A word on this clonotype: Its antigen is unidentified.

Study-wide points: The study inferred TCR strength from TRB CDR3 properties and found comparable surface CD5 between naive subsets. The level of CXCR3 expression partially decreased after cryopreservation; the majority of assays used fresh PBMCs. Naive cells with CXCR3 showed TRB CDR3s that were more hydrophobic than those in CXCR3-negative naive cells.

Among CD8+ T cells, naive ones were CD45RO-CCR7+CD27+CD95-. The receptor was derived from a human donor in good health. Some clones in this sample may be carry-over from other donors' samples. The chain is built from TRBV5-1 and TRBJ2-7; the TCRdb D gene call, TRBD2, has no DNA to confirm it. Sequenced: naive CXCR3+ CD8+ T cells from blood. The sample's subset: CD45RO-CCR7+CD27+CD95- naive CD8+ T cells expressing CXCR3 (TNR3+). The CDR3 protein is CASSFAAGAGEQYF.